This TCR beta chain was observed in a study of blood T cell repertoires in COVID-19 (TCRdb year 2020). Background on the whole study: Samples covering the acute and convalescent phases of COVID-19 were provided by collaborators in the United States, Italy and Spain. The material from the prospective study consisted of cDNA or gDNA derived from T cells, B-cell-depleted T cells, or PBMCs. Subjects who had been exposed to COVID-19, were actively infected with it, or had recovered from it provided the deeply sampled blood TCRbeta repertoires that made up the dataset. The repertoires were released in a freely available public database intended as a resource for research on the immune response to SARS-CoV-2. Samples were obtained from the ongoing ImmuneRACE study (first 160 participants) and from some 1,300 subjects provided by 6 global collaborators. The sample metadata nearly always contained a de-identified subject ID, COVID-19 status, age in years and sex. Where available, HLA class I and class II types were taken from metadata supplied by the sample provider and were not determined by assay-based typing. Study-level results and caveats: The quantity of clinical and demographic metadata differed by source and by participant and was supplied without curation.

The CDR3 covers 13 residues, taking in both the cysteine and the phenylalanine. The retained sequence is limited to the CDR3, 39 bases, with the frame set at the first base. After removal of 6 bases from V and 5 bases from J, the junction retains 5 bases not matched to a gene. CDR1 KGHSH and CDR2 LQKENI were looked up in the germline V gene. At one collaborating source in Seattle, patients were enrolled during active infection and were followed longitudinally through the course of disease. Collaborating institutions collected whole blood in K2EDTA tubes following their own protocols. For TCRbeta analysis, collaborator samples were shipped as frozen whole blood, as isolated PBMCs, or as DNA extracted from either sample type. The immunoSEQ Assay, a bias-controlled multiplex PCR, was used to amplify TCRbeta CDR3 regions from genomic DNA. The original pipeline was this. Within the assay, amplification of reference gene primers was used to estimate how many nucleated cells each sample contained. To quantify the absolute abundance of each unique TCRbeta CDR3 rearrangement, sequence reads were collapsed and filtered. Productive Simpson clonality was computed per sample as the square root of Simpson's diversity index over productive rearrangements. Drawn from immuneACCESS, this table holds only the in-frame rearrangements with V and J called that TCRdb kept. Clones are partly lost; checked studies trace under half to an unresolved V gene and leave the rest unexplained. That table furnishes V, J and clone size, whereas the DNA furnished D and trimming. This sample has around 93,000 clones in its table, and roughly 88% of those were observed once. More than 6% of the sample lies in the top ten.

As to this clone: Its antigen specificity is not known. No base quality values were provided; no much bigger clone lies one nucleotide off.

In this chain, TRBV18 is recombined with TRBJ2-7, and 9 bases in between align with TRBD1. This TCR derives from a man between 18 and 35 years old with COVID-19, enrolled during active disease. The sequenced sample consisted of peripheral blood. In nucleotide form, the sequence is TGTGCCAGCTCGGGACAGGGAGTTCACGAGCAGTACTTC. Protein translation: CASSGQGVHEQYF.